The clone carrying this T cell receptor (beta chain) has a count of ten or more. Its antigen is not known. Among the exclusions were patients with other autoimmune diseases, uncontrolled infections, pregnancy or lactation. This sample stems from a study of Graves' ophthalmopathy and Graves' hyperthyroidism. General study results and limits: Among thyroid clonotypes expanded above 0.001 frequency, most also appeared in blood. The model reached around 64% sensitivity and about 72% specificity for predicting ophthalmopathy progression.

RNA transcripts were the source from which TCR beta CDR3 regions were amplified. After a first-round RT-PCR with HTBI primers, a second-round multiplex PCR was run. MiXCR, run by TCRdb on the multiplex PCR reads, gives a single entry per CDR3 protein. This table has approximately 500,000 distinct CDR3 sequences, around 15% appearing once. CDR3 size: 15 residues. Germline V gene sequence: CDR1 MNHEY, CDR2 SVGAGI. Deletions cut 0 bases from V and 6 bases from J, with 14 bases between. The receptor was derived from a woman in her twenties or thirties with Graves' ophthalmopathy. The material sequenced was blood. The chain combines TRBV6-5 with TRBJ1-2; D is undetermined. Here the CDR3 reads CASSYSPNLRDGYTF. The CDR3, as DNA: TGTGCCAGCAGTTACTCCCCAAACCTCCGGGATGGCTACACCTTC.